A selection of T cell receptor beta chains follows, all from one sample in a study of cytomegalovirus exposure and HLA in healthy donors. Data came from immunoSEQ multiplex PCR; TCRdb stores just in-frame clones and leaves some out. The sample has some 130,000 clones, roughly 78% seen once. The sequencing sample was made of PBMCs. The source is a man aged 25 to 40 in good health. Both conserved end residues are part of each CDR3. The D gene is left open where the match is weak. The size field is filled for only some rows; it gives once, few, many or a size class.

clone size	J gene	V gene	D gene	CDR3 protein	CDR3 DNA
NA	TRBJ2-1	TRBV9	TRBD2	CASGRIAGDKDEQFF	TGTGCCAGCGGAAGGATAGCGGGAGATAAAGATGAGCAGTTCTTC
once	TRBJ1-2	TRBV11-2	TRBD1	CASSLTGAHGYTF	TGTGCCAGCAGCTTAACAGGGGCCCATGGCTACACCTTC
NA	TRBJ1-1	TRBV29-1	NA	CSGRLGQSNTEAFF	TGCAGCGGTCGCCTGGGACAATCGAACACTGAAGCTTTCTTT
NA	TRBJ2-1	TRBV4-2	TRBD1	CASSQADRASGNEQFF	TGTGCCAGCAGCCAAGCGGACAGGGCTAGTGGCAATGAGCAGTTCTTC
NA	TRBJ2-7	TRBV10-1	NA	CASSESTRGLSYEQYF	TGCGCCAGCAGTGAGTCGACAAGGGGGTTATCCTACGAGCAGTACTTC
few	TRBJ1-2	TRBV27	NA	CASSFVAQSRGGYTF	TGTGCCAGCAGTTTTGTCGCCCAGAGCCGAGGGGGCTACACCTTC
NA	TRBJ2-7	TRBV7-2	NA	CASSLGRAYEQYF	TGCGCCAGCAGCTTAGGCCGAGCCTACGAGCAGTACTTC
NA	TRBJ2-7	TRBV19	NA	CASSIVDGTYEQYF	TGTGCCAGTAGTATAGTAGACGGGACCTACGAGCAGTACTTC
NA	TRBJ2-1	TRBV5-1	NA	CASSLSRPGSHNEQFF	TGCGCCAGCAGCTTAAGCCGCCCAGGGTCCCACAATGAGCAGTTCTTC
once	TRBJ2-2	TRBV2	NA	CASSVAGELFF	TGTGCCAGCAGTGTAGCCGGGGAGCTGTTTTTT
NA	TRBJ1-2	TRBV6-4	TRBD1	CASSDEGFQGGPWGYTF	TGTGCCAGCAGTGACGAGGGTTTCCAGGGGGGCCCTTGGGGCTACACCTTC
NA	TRBJ1-1	TRBV7-2	NA	CASRGQLNTEAFF	TGTGCCAGCAGAGGACAGTTGAACACTGAAGCTTTCTTT
NA	TRBJ2-1	TRBV5-1	NA	CASSSLPLPGEQFF	TGCGCCAGCAGTAGTCTCCCACTACCTGGGGAGCAGTTCTTC
few	TRBJ2-3	TRBV30	NA	CAWRWGHARDTQYF	TGTGCCTGGAGGTGGGGACACGCCCGGGATACGCAGTATTTT
NA	TRBJ1-1	TRBV10-3	NA	CAISKQGVGTEAFF	TGTGCCATCAGCAAGCAGGGCGTCGGCACTGAAGCTTTCTTT
NA	TRBJ2-7	TRBV7-2	TRBD1	CASSLGQGVRYEQYF	TGTGCCAGCAGCTTAGGCCAGGGGGTGAGGTACGAGCAGTACTTC
NA	TRBJ2-5	TRBV18	NA	CASSRTINREETQYF	TGTGCCAGCTCACGAACTATAAACAGGGAAGAGACCCAGTACTTC
NA	TRBJ1-3	TRBV7-2	NA	CASSATGTTGNTIYF	TGTGCCAGCAGCGCCACCGGGACTACTGGAAACACCATATATTTT
few	TRBJ1-5	TRBV5-8	NA	CASSLDLFGGNQPQHF	TGTGCCAGCAGCTTGGATTTATTCGGGGGCAATCAGCCCCAGCATTTT
NA	TRBJ1-1	TRBV27	NA	CASIKRGNTEAFF	TGTGCCAGCATTAAACGGGGAAACACTGAAGCTTTCTTT
NA	TRBJ2-3	TRBV5-3	NA	CARSASGRSTDTQYF	TGTGCCAGAAGCGCATCGGGGAGAAGCACAGATACGCAGTATTTT
few	TRBJ1-3	TRBV6-5	NA	CASSIGGAGNTIYF	TGTGCCAGCAGTATAGGGGGAGCTGGAAACACCATATATTTT
NA	TRBJ2-2	TRBV6-6	TRBD2	CASSYAGGTAGELFF	TGTGCCAGCAGTTACGCGGGAGGGACCGCCGGGGAGCTGTTTTTT
few	TRBJ2-1	TRBV19	TRBD2	CASSPIGTSGTSGNGQFF	TGTGCCAGTAGTCCCATAGGGACGTCCGGGACTAGCGGGAATGGGCAGTTCTTC
NA	TRBJ2-3	TRBV27	NA	CASSSPGVGGSDTQYF	TGTGCCAGCAGTTCCCCCGGAGTGGGTGGGTCAGATACGCAGTATTTT
once	TRBJ1-2	TRBV19	NA	CASRPETGVYGYTF	TGTGCCAGTAGACCCGAGACAGGCGTCTATGGCTACACCTTC
NA	TRBJ2-1	TRBV6-5	TRBD1	CASRPDRGPYNEQFF	TGTGCCAGCAGGCCTGACAGGGGACCCTACAATGAGCAGTTCTTC